A selection of T cell receptor beta chains follows, all from one sample in a study of post-analysis software for immune sequencing data. TCRdb recomputed calls from the PCR reads with MiXCR, one row per CDR3 protein. The table records roughly 670,000 distinct CDR3 sequences, 59% of them present only once. The material sequenced was blood. The receptors derive from a girl aged 2 to 10 with multiple sclerosis. The CDR3 runs from the conserved cysteine through the conserved F or W. D genes are given only for firm matches. Part of the rows lack a size; the others show once, few, many or a class for expanded clones.

CDR3 protein | CDR3 DNA | D gene | J gene | CDR3 length | V gene | clone size
CARPGQGQPQHF | TGTGCCAGACCGGGACAGGGACAGCCCCAGCATTTT | TRBD1 | TRBJ1-5 | 12 | TRBV6-2/TRBV6-3 | -
CATSAQHNEQFF | TGTGCCACCAGTGCCCAGCACAATGAGCAGTTCTTT | - | TRBJ2-1 | 12 | TRBV24-1 | -
CASSLTGTGGCYEQYF | TGTGCCAGCAGCCTAACCGGGACAGGGGGTTGCTACGAGCAGTACTTC | TRBD1 | TRBJ2-7 | 16 | TRBV7-2 | -
CSAGSTGVPPLHF | TGCAGTGCTGGTTCAACAGGGGTACCACCCCTCCACTTT | TRBD1 | TRBJ1-6 | 13 | TRBV20-1 | -
CASSHPTEATYEQYF | TGCGCCAGCAGTCATCCGACGGAAGCAACCTACGAGCAGTACTTC | - | TRBJ2-7 | 15 | TRBV5-1 | once
CASSVGGAGETQYF | TGTGCCAGCAGCGTAGGTGGGGCTGGGGAGACCCAGTACTTC | - | TRBJ2-5 | 14 | TRBV9 | few
CASSPRSGSNNEQFF | TGTGCCAGCAGCCCCCGGTCAGGGTCCAACAATGAGCAGTTCTTC | - | TRBJ2-1 | 15 | TRBV12-3/TRBV12-4 | few
CASSSRPAVYEKLFF | TGTGCCAGCAGCTCGCGACCGGCTGTTTATGAAAAACTGTTTTTT | - | TRBJ1-4 | 15 | TRBV7-8 | -
CSVVTVGHTEAFF | TGCAGCGTTGTAACAGTGGGACACACTGAAGCTTTCTTT | - | TRBJ1-1 | 13 | TRBV29-1 | few
CASSQDKTYNEQFF | TGTGCCAGCAGCCAAGATAAGACCTACAATGAGCAGTTCTTC | - | TRBJ2-1 | 14 | TRBV4-2 | few
CASSSEGAPFSGNEQFF | TGTGCCAGCAGTTCGGAGGGGGCCCCGTTTAGTGGGAATGAGCAGTTCTTC | - | TRBJ2-1 | 17 | TRBV6-5 | -
CSARPLGQDPYGYTF | TGCAGTGCTAGGCCCTTAGGCCAGGATCCCTATGGCTACACCTTC | - | TRBJ1-2 | 15 | TRBV20-1 | few
CASSGTLYNEQFF | TGCGCCAGCAGTGGGACATTGTACAATGAGCAGTTCTTC | - | TRBJ2-1 | 13 | TRBV23-1 | -
CASSQGPAASGGRDEQFF | TGTGCCAGCAGCCAAGGTCCGGCGGCTAGCGGGGGGAGGGATGAGCAGTTCTTC | TRBD2 | TRBJ2-1 | 18 | TRBV4-2 | once
CASSYDREEAFF | TGTGCCAGCAGCTATGACAGGGAGGAAGCTTTCTTT | TRBD1 | TRBJ1-1 | 12 | TRBV7-9 | few
CASRAGLPEETQYF | TGTGCCAGCAGGGCGGGACTCCCAGAAGAGACCCAGTACTTC | - | TRBJ2-5 | 14 | TRBV6-2/TRBV6-3 | -
CSALQTGFFGQYF | TGCAGTGCTCTCCAGACAGGATTTTTTGGACAGTACTTC | - | TRBJ2-5 | 13 | TRBV20-1 | -